This T cell receptor (beta chain) derives from a study of siplizumab effects on memory and regulatory T cells. Background on the study: Paired mixed lymphocyte reactions used siplizumab at approximately 0.96 ug/mL or no drug. General study points: With siplizumab, Treg-derived clones averaged approximately 66% of mappable alloreactive CD4+ clones, versus 26.9% in controls.

This CDR3 spans 18 amino acids. V dropped 1 base and J dropped 2 bases, with 17 bases sitting between them. Germline V gene data show CDR1 as SGHDN and CDR2 as FVKESK. Notes on this clone: Its cognate antigen is unknown.

The authors kept the mixed lymphocyte reaction cells in coculture at 37°C for approximately 6 days. Produced via immunoSEQ multiplex PCR; TCRdb's table is partial and in-frame only. The sample includes 9,500 to 11,000 clones, just over 45% of them seen just once. The rearrangement joins TRBV14 to TRBJ2-2; D possibly matches TRBD1 or TRBD2 (6 bases each). Sequences were obtained from CFSE-low (dividing) CD4+ T cells sorted from an allogeneic mixed lymphocyte reaction. This receptor was taken from a human donor in good health; the cells came from an allogeneic mixed lymphocyte reaction. The chain's CDR3 is CASSQGKGGRYNTGELFF. The CDR3 coding sequence is TGTGCCAGCAGCCAAGGAAAAGGGGGGAGGTACAACACCGGGGAGCTGTTTTTT.